These 31 T cell receptor beta chains share one sample of origin, sequenced in a study of regulatory T cells in long-lasting Graves disease. Time point denoted: persistent/refractory GD, antithyroid drugs over 5 years with positive TRAb. PBMC-extracted RNA yielded the TCR library. Arm-PCR of CDR3 regions and iRepertoire HTBI primers were the basis on which TCR beta libraries were built. TCRdb itself ran the multiplex PCR reads through MiXCR, one entry per CDR3 protein. Among 700,000 or so distinct CDR3 sequences, 30% were seen once, and the ten largest hold roughly 41%. This material consisted of peripheral blood mononuclear cells (PBMCs), taken when the disease was refractory, from a patient treated with antithyroid drugs. These TCRs come from a female donor with Graves disease.

Notes on this clonotype: A read error is possible here, since a much larger clone lies one base away. This chain links TRBV28 with TRBJ1-1, with a tentative D call TRBD1 (6 bases). This CDR3 is built from 14 residues. The V gene's germline CDR1 is MDHEN and CDR2 SYDVKM. V lost 5 bases and J 4 bases, leaving 14 bases between the germline ends. The CDR3: CASSGQYWGTEAFF. In nucleotides, the CDR3 is TGTGCCAGCAGTGGACAGTATTGGGGCACTGAAGCTTTCTTT.

J is TRBJ1-4 and V is TRBV5-6; 7 bases line up with TRBD1. CDR3 size: 18 residues. V shed 0 bases and J 0 bases; nucleotides not matched to a gene: 8. Germline assignment: CDR1 SGHDT and CDR2 YYEEEE. In DNA, the CDR3 is TGTGCCAGCAGCTTGGGACTGGGGACAGTTTCAACTAATGAAAAACTGTTTTTT. Its protein product is CASSLGLGTVSTNEKLFF. Based on the CDR3 plus reference TRBV5-6 and TRBJ1-4, the full variable domain is DAGVTQSPTHLIKTRGQQVTLRCSPKSGHDTVSWYQQALGQGPQFIFQYYEEEERQRGNFPDRFSGHQFPNYSSELNVNALLLGDSALYLCASSLGLGTVSTNEKLFFGSGTQLSVL.

J is TRBJ1-3 and V is TRBV20-1; D is possibly TRBD1 (6 bases). CDR3 length: 13 amino acids. Trimming shortened V by 5 bases and J by 4 bases, and 12 bases separated the two germline ends. From germline, CDR1 is DFQATT and CDR2 SNEGSKA (reference sequence). CDR3 in DNA: TGCAGTGCTGATACAGGGCACGGAAACACCATATATTTT. This codes for CSADTGHGNTIYF.

This clonotype was recorded at least ten times. The chain carries TRBV28 and TRBJ2-4, with 7 bases identical to TRBD2. The junction had 5 bases not matched to a gene; V was cut back by 2 bases and J by 1 base. The germline V gene encodes CDR1 MDHEN and CDR2 SYDVKM. The CDR3 runs to 16 residues. Here the CDR3 DNA reads TGTGCCAGCAGTTTAGGCGGGAGTAGGGCCAAAAACATTCAGTACTTC. This sequence encodes CASSLGGSRAKNIQYF.

This clonotype was counted only a few times. This chain connects TRBV27 to TRBJ1-1; D gene uncertain. The V gene's germline CDR1 is MNHEY and CDR2 SMNVEV (reference sequence). V was clipped by 4 bases and J by 1 base, with 10 bases between them. The CDR3 is made up of 14 amino acids. CDR3 nucleotides: TGTGCCAGCAGTTACCAGTCGCAGAACACTGAAGCTTTCTTT. Its protein is CASSYQSQNTEAFF.

The gene calls are TRBV12-3 or TRBV12-4 and TRBJ1-3, with a possible D match to TRBD1 (6 bases). This CDR3 has 13 residues. Trimming took 5 bases from V and 3 from J, leaving 8 bases between them. CDR3 amino acids: CASSQGNGNTIYF. In nucleotides, the CDR3 is TGTGCCAGCAGTCAGGGGAATGGAAACACCATATATTTT.

This clonotype was seen at least ten times. V gene TRBV28 combines with J gene TRBJ1-2; 7 nucleotides match TRBD1. V dropped 5 bases and J dropped 8; count of bases not matched to a gene: 11. The CDR3 spans 14 residues. The germline V gene has CDR1 MDHEN and CDR2 SYDVKM. CDR3 residues: CASSPRQGFGGYTF. DNA of the CDR3: TGTGCCAGCAGTCCTCGACAGGGCTTTGGAGGCTACACCTTC.

The chain couples TRBV29-1 to TRBJ1-5; TRBD1 aligns across 8 bases. This CDR3 is 13 amino acids long. Trimming took 4 bases from V and 5 from J; bases not matched to a gene: 4. Germline assignment: CDR1 SQVTM and CDR2 ANQGSEA. CDR3 in DNA: TGCAGCGTTGCGGACAGGGAGGATCAGCCCCAGCATTTT. It specifies CSVADREDQPQHF.

This clonotype was counted a few times. This chain joins TRBV15 and TRBJ2-5; D remains ambiguous. The CDR3 runs to 15 residues. The germline CDR1 and CDR2 sequences are LNHNV and YYDKDF (reference sequence). Trimming left V 0 bases short and J 2 bases short, with 10 bases between. CDR3 sequence: CATSRDRVEQETQYF. The DNA for the CDR3 is TGTGCCACCAGCAGAGATAGGGTGGAACAAGAGACCCAGTACTTC.

V gene TRBV7-3 combines with J gene TRBJ1-2, with D possibly being TRBD1 (5 bases). Trimming left V 5 bases short and J 2 bases short, with 18 bases between. The CDR3 loop spans 16 amino acids. The germline V gene has CDR1 SGHTA and CDR2 FQGTGA. The CDR3 sequence is CASSPGGGAANYGYTF. The CDR3 DNA sequence: TGTGCCAGCAGCCCTGGGGGTGGGGCAGCAAACTATGGCTACACCTTC. The full variable domain, completed using reference TRBV7-3 and TRBJ1-2, is GAGVSQTPSNKVTEKGKYVELRCDPISGHTALYWYRQSLGQGPEFLIYFQGTGAADDSGLPNDRFFAVRPEGSVSTLKIQRTERGDSAVYLCASSPGGGAANYGYTFGSGTRLTVV.

The rearrangement uses TRBV13 and TRBJ2-5; 8 bases are shared with TRBD2. Trimming cost V 3 bases and J 1 base; bases outside gene matches: 16. This CDR3 has 19 amino acids. Germline V gene lookup returns CDR1 PRHDT and CDR2 FYEKMQ (reference sequence). The CDR3 sequence: CASSFGNRVELAVQETQYF. The CDR3 nucleotides read TGTGCCAGCAGCTTTGGAAACCGAGTAGAACTAGCGGTCCAAGAGACCCAGTACTTC.

On this clonotype itself: The germline gene is not matched at one end of the junction; a read error may be the cause. The genes are TRBV6-1 and TRBJ1-5, with D tentatively TRBD1 (5 bases). This CDR3 region has 11 residues. Germline-derived CDR1 and CDR2 are MNHNS and SASEGT. Here the CDR3 DNA reads TGTGCCAGCAGGAATGGGGGACCCCTGCATTTT. Amino acid sequence: CASRNGGPLHF.

This clonotype was detected ten times or more. The chain couples TRBV28 to TRBJ1-1, with 11 bases fitting TRBD1. The CDR3 totals 15 residues. Unmatched junction bases numbered 4, after V lost 3 bases and J lost 4 bases. Germline V lookup: CDR1 MDHEN, CDR2 SYDVKM. CDR3 sequence reads: CASSFGQGAFTEAFF. The CDR3 DNA sequence: TGTGCCAGCAGTTTCGGACAGGGGGCGTTCACTGAAGCTTTCTTT.

This clonotype was observed a few times. The DNA of the CDR3 is TGTGCCAGTAGGGACCCGGGACTAGCGGGAGTAACCGGGGAGCTGTTTTTT. Residues: CASRDPGLAGVTGELFF. The chain uses TRBV19 and TRBJ2-2, with TRBD2 matching 14 bases. The V and J ends lost 6 bases and 5 bases, in that order; junction bases with no gene match: 8. This CDR3 spans 17 amino acids. From germline, CDR1 is LNHDA and CDR2 SQIVND (reference sequence).

This clonotype was observed a handful of times. The V gene is TRBV5-1, the J gene TRBJ1-1; D not resolved. V was clipped by 2 bases and J by 3 bases, with 14 bases between them. Per the germline V gene, CDR1 is SGHRS and CDR2 is YFSETQ. The CDR3 contains 15 residues. CDR3 DNA: TGCGCCAGCAGCTTAGAAGGGAGGAGAGACACTGAAGCTTTCTTT. This encodes CASSLEGRRDTEAFF.

In this sample, this clonotype turned up many times. This chain links TRBV28 with TRBJ2-5, with D perhaps matching TRBD2 (6 bases). The V end lost 7 bases, the J end lost 0 bases, and 18 bases lay between the germline ends. This CDR3 contains 16 residues. Germline lookup yields CDR1 MDHEN and CDR2 SYDVKM. In DNA form, the CDR3 reads TGTGCCAGCAAGGGGTCGGGACTCCGGTACCAAGAGACCCAGTACTTC. This translates into CASKGSGLRYQETQYF. The full variable domain, completed using reference TRBV28 and TRBJ2-5, is DVKVTQSSRYLVKRTGEKVFLECVQDMDHENMFWYRQDPGLGLRLIYFSYDVKMKEKGDIPEGYSVSREKKERFSLILESASTNQTSMYLCASKGSGLRYQETQYFGPGTRLLVL.

This clonotype was observed many times. The chain carries TRBV2 and TRBJ1-6; D unresolved. The V end lost 4 bases, the J end lost 10 bases, and 11 bases lay between the germline ends. Germline values: CDR1 SNHLY, CDR2 FYNNEI. The CDR3 runs to 13 residues. The CDR3 nucleotides are TGTGCCAGCAGTGCTCGGGCGGAGTCACCCCTCCACTTT. Translated, it gives CASSARAESPLHF.

V and J are TRBV6-4 and TRBJ2-5; D perhaps matches TRBD2 (5 bases). The V gene's germline CDR1 is MRHNA and CDR2 SNTAGT. The CDR3 covers 15 residues. Trimming shortened V by 1 base and J by 5 bases, and 14 bases separated the two germline ends. The CDR3 loop is CASSDFVGRRETQYF. CDR3 coding DNA: TGTGCCAGCAGTGACTTCGTGGGAAGGAGGGAGACCCAGTACTTC.

The V call is TRBV15, the J call TRBJ2-2; unclear D gene. V lost 0 bases and J lost 4, with 6 bases in between. The germline V gene encodes CDR1 LNHNV and CDR2 YYDKDF (reference sequence). The CDR3 is 14 residues long. The CDR3 DNA follows: TGTGCCACCAGCAGAGATCCGAGCACCGGGGAGCTGTTTTTT. This translates into CATSRDPSTGELFF.

This clonotype was recorded at least ten times. CDR3 DNA: TGTGCCAGCAGCTTAGCGGCCAGCGGGTGGCAGACCCAGTACTTC. Translated: CASSLAASGWQTQYF. The V and J genes are TRBV7-2 and TRBJ2-5; D perhaps matches TRBD2 (6 bases). The germline gives CDR1 SGHTA, CDR2 FQGNSA. The V gene lost 0 bases and the J gene lost 6 bases, with 14 bases spanning the gap. This CDR3 contains 15 residues.

The chain links TRBV9 to TRBJ1-2, with 8 bases lining up with TRBD1. CDR3 length equals 14 residues. Trimming at V came to 4 bases and at J to 3 bases, leaving 5 bases not matched to a gene. CDR1 and CDR2 from the germline V gene are SGDLS and YYNGEE. CDR3 amino acids: CASSMDRADYGYTF. The CDR3 DNA sequence: TGTGCCAGCAGCATGGACAGGGCTGACTATGGCTACACCTTC.

This clonotype has a handful of counts. This chain connects TRBV20-1 to TRBJ1-5, with TRBD1 matching 8 bases. The CDR3 has 15 residues. Germline assignment: CDR1 DFQATT and CDR2 SNEGSKA (reference sequence). Trimming took 6 bases from V and 1 from J; bases not matched to a gene: 8. Here the CDR3 reads CSASTGVGSNQPQHF. Here the CDR3 DNA reads TGCAGTGCCTCGACAGGGGTTGGGAGCAATCAGCCCCAGCATTTT.

This clonotype was counted a few times. This chain joins TRBV29-1 and TRBJ1-2; no clear D. Looked up from germline, CDR1 is SQVTM and CDR2 is ANQGSEA. This CDR3 has 10 residues. Trimming cost V 4 bases and J 7 bases, with 7 bases left between them. The CDR3 DNA reads TGCAGCGTTGGTGTAGGTGGCTACACCTTC. As protein: CSVGVGGYTF.

The chain couples TRBV12-3 or TRBV12-4 to TRBJ2-7; TRBD2 matches 9 bases. This CDR3 spans 14 amino acids. V lost 4 bases to trimming and J lost 4 bases; unmatched junction nucleotides: 5. The CDR3 protein is CASSSRLADYEQYF. In nucleotides, the CDR3 is TGTGCCAGCAGTTCTAGACTAGCGGATTACGAGCAGTACTTC.

J is TRBJ2-2 and V is TRBV30; 9 positions match TRBD2. The CDR3 runs to 16 residues. Germline V gene data show CDR1 as GTSNPN and CDR2 as SVGIG (reference sequence). After removal of 5 bases from V and 5 bases from J, the junction contained 12 bases not matched to a gene. The CDR3 loop is CAWGQDSAGGTGELFF. DNA of the CDR3: TGTGCCTGGGGACAGGATAGCGCGGGAGGGACCGGGGAGCTGTTTTTT. Looking up the rest from reference TRBV30 and TRBJ2-2 gives the full variable domain: SQTIHQWPATLVQPVGSPLSLECTVEGTSNPNLYWYRQAAGRGLQLLFYSVGIGQISSEVPQNLSASRPQDRQFILSSKKLLLSDSGFYLCAWGQDSAGGTGELFFGEGSRLTVL.

This clonotype showed up many times. The chain combines TRBV6-1 with TRBJ1-6, with 10 bases identical to TRBD1. The CDR3 is made up of 16 amino acids. V was pared by 4 bases and J by 10 bases, with 10 bases of the junction left unmatched. Germline lookup yields CDR1 MNHNS and CDR2 SASEGT. The CDR3 nucleotides read TGTGCCAGCAGTGCTCCTAGACAGGGGGCAGGGTCACCCCTCCACTTT. It is translated as CASSAPRQGAGSPLHF.

This clonotype was recorded only once. CDR3 sequence: CASIDRDVSYEQYF. CDR3 DNA: TGTGCCAGCATCGACAGAGACGTCTCCTACGAGCAGTACTTC. This sequence joins TRBV7-9 and TRBJ2-7; the D gene is possibly TRBD1 (5 bases). This CDR3 contains 14 residues. The germline V gene has CDR1 SEHNR and CDR2 FQNEAQ (reference sequence). The ends were cut back, 7 bases at V and 0 bases at J, with 13 bases in the middle.

This clonotype showed up many times. This sequence joins TRBV20-1 and TRBJ1-3; 7 bases are shared with TRBD1. This CDR3 region has 12 residues. Trimming removed 6 bases from V and 2 bases from J; junction bases left unmatched: 1. CDR1 is DFQATT and CDR2 is SNEGSKA in the germline V gene (reference sequence). The DNA of the CDR3 is TGCAGTGCCCAGGGGGCTGGAAACACCATATATTTT. Protein product: CSAQGAGNTIYF.

The chain joins TRBV7-3 to TRBJ1-6, with D hard to call. Germline lookup yields CDR1 SGHTA and CDR2 FQGTGA. CDR3 length equals 15 residues. V lost 5 bases to trimming and J lost 3 bases, with 11 bases between them. This chain's CDR3 is CASSASGLYNSPLHF. The CDR3 nucleotides are TGTGCCAGCAGCGCCTCGGGTCTCTATAATTCACCCCTCCACTTT.

This chain connects TRBV15 to TRBJ1-4; 8 nucleotides agree with TRBD1. V dropped 1 base and J dropped 2; count of bases not matched to a gene: 6. This CDR3 comprises 17 residues. Per the germline V gene, CDR1 is LNHNV and CDR2 is YYDKDF (reference sequence). The CDR3 nucleotides are TGTGCCACCAGCAGAGTAGTCGGACAGGGCACTAATGAAAAACTGTTTTTT. This translates into CATSRVVGQGTNEKLFF.

This clonotype appeared a few times. The chain carries TRBV12-3 or TRBV12-4 and TRBJ1-5; 10 positions match TRBD1. The junction had 4 bases not matched to a gene; V was cut back by 5 bases and J by 3 bases. The CDR3 runs to 15 residues. CDR3 sequence reads: CASSKGQGTNQPQHF. The CDR3 bases are TGTGCCAGCAGTAAGGGACAGGGGACCAATCAGCCCCAGCATTTT.